The clone carrying this T cell receptor (beta chain) was observed a single time. Here immunoSEQ multiplex PCR was the method, and the copy in TCRdb shows in-frame clones only, minus some. The sample records approximately 130,000 clones, around 85% being singletons. The data were obtained in a study of blood T cell repertoires in COVID-19. V was pared by 4 bases and J by 9 bases, with 13 bases between. This CDR3 contains 13 residues. The germline V gene has CDR1 SGHNT and CDR2 YENEEA. The sample consisted of peripheral blood. The V gene is TRBV11-3, the J gene TRBJ2-1; D gene ambiguous. The receptor's source is a woman aged 50 to 60 who had recovered from COVID-19. The CDR3 bases are TGTGCCAGCAGCTCGAGAGGCGTAGCTGAGCAGTTCTTC. This translates into CASSSRGVAEQFF.